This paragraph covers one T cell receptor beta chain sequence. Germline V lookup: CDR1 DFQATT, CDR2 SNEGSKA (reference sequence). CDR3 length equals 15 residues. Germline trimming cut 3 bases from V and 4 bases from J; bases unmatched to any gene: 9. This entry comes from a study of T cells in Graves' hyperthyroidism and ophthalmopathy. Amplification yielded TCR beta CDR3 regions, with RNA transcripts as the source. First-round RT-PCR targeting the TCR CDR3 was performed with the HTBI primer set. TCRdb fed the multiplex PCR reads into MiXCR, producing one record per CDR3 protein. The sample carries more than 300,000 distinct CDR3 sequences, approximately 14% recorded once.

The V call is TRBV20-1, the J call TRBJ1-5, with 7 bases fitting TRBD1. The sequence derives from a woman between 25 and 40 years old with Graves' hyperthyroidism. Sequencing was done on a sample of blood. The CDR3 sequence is CSARSLQGENQPQHF. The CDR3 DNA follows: TGCAGTGCTAGGTCCCTCCAGGGGGAGAATCAGCCCCAGCATTTT.